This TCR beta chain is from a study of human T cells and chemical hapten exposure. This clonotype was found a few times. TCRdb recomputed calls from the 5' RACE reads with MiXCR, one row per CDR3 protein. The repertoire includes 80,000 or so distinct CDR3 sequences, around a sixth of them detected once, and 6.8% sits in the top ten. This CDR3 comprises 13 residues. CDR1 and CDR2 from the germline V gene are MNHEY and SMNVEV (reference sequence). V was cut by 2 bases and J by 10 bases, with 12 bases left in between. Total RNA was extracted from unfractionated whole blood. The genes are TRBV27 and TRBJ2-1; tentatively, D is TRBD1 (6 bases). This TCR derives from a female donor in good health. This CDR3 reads CASSLLRGEEQFF. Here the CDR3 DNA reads TGTGCCAGCAGTTTACTCAGGGGCGAAGAGCAGTTCTTC.